This TCR beta chain was identified in a study of T cells in Graves' hyperthyroidism and ophthalmopathy. Template material for amplifying TCR beta CDR3 regions consisted of RNA transcripts. The study used the HTBI primer set for a first-round RT-PCR of the TCR CDR3. One entry per CDR3 protein results from TCRdb running MiXCR on the multiplex PCR reads. There are about 580,000 distinct CDR3 sequences in the sample; more than 45% occur only once, and roughly 7.7% lies in the top ten. This clonotype was seen many times. Its antigen is currently unknown. Study-wide points: Using 13 V-J features, a model discriminated ophthalmopathy from stable hyperthyroidism. Clonotypes that were expanded in thyroid above 0.001 mostly appeared in blood too.

Diagnosis of hyperthyroidism was new in patients aged 18 to 65, and its duration was under 2 months. The TCR was taken from a young woman with Graves' hyperthyroidism. Sequencing was performed on peripheral blood or thyroid tissue (not recorded which).

CDR3 nucleotides: TGTGCCAGCAGCGGTAGGGACAGGGTAAAAGAGCAGTACTTC. Its translation: CASSGRDRVKEQYF. The chain links TRBV7-8 to TRBJ2-7, with 9 bases lining up with TRBD1. Germline CDR1 SGHVS, CDR2 FQNEAQ. Trimming at V came to 5 bases and at J to 7 bases, leaving 9 bases not matched to a gene. This CDR3 has 14 amino acids.